A selection of T cell receptor beta chains follows, all from one sample in a study of cytomegalovirus exposure and HLA in healthy donors. The protocol was immunoSEQ multiplex PCR, while the TCRdb copy is restricted to in-frame clones and leaves out a portion. The sample yields 140,000 to 150,000 clones, around 70% seen once. Sequenced input: PBMCs. The source is a woman aged 60-70 years in good health and CMV-seropositive. Each CDR3 is given with its conserved first and last residue. Each record gives: CDR3 protein, CDR3 length, J gene, V gene, clone size. Clone size is stated in some rows and not others, as once, few, many or a class when expanded.

CASRKSTGGTEAFF,14,TRBJ1-1,TRBV6-5,-
CASSFRQAQETQYF,14,TRBJ2-5,TRBV19,-
CASSYTGGSIGYTF,14,TRBJ1-2,TRBV6-5,-
CASSTGSGQPQHF,13,TRBJ1-5,TRBV6-1,once
CASSLDLPSSYNEQFF,16,TRBJ2-1,TRBV11-2,-
CASSQGDGQPQHF,13,TRBJ1-5,TRBV19,-
CASSLSGGSSYEQYF,15,TRBJ2-7,TRBV5-1,-
CASTRGGQGTDTQYF,15,TRBJ2-3,TRBV28,-
CASSLVAGPTAEAFF,15,TRBJ1-1,TRBV7-2,few
CASSAGSPDRGNTIYF,16,TRBJ1-3,TRBV9,-
CASSQASSGSTDTQYF,16,TRBJ2-3,TRBV4-1,-
CASNGQGNQPQHF,13,TRBJ1-5,TRBV6-1,-
CASSAGISNEKLFF,14,TRBJ1-4,TRBV10-1,-
CASRAGGSSYEQYF,14,TRBJ2-7,TRBV2,-
CASTLDRVNYGYTF,14,TRBJ1-2,TRBV2,-
CASSLELADYNEQFF,15,TRBJ2-1,TRBV5-1,-
CASSITPRESDEQFF,15,TRBJ2-1,TRBV27,-
CASSMDVVGRQEQYF,15,TRBJ2-7,TRBV19,-
CATSRQPGLRVEGYTF,16,TRBJ1-2,TRBV15,few
CASSGQVRGEQFF,13,TRBJ2-1,TRBV2,few
CASSEQGINQPQHF,14,TRBJ1-5,TRBV2,-
CAISPQGDRGNQPQHF,16,TRBJ1-5,TRBV10-3,once
CASSQGIQLNTEAFF,15,TRBJ1-1,TRBV4-1,-
CASSWGHEQYF,11,TRBJ2-7,TRBV5-1,-
CASRPGQSNQPQHF,14,TRBJ1-5,TRBV27,once
CASSLTYAGPFTDTQYF,17,TRBJ2-3,TRBV5-1,-
CASSLRQANTEAFF,14,TRBJ1-1,TRBV5-1,-
CSSSLTYDEQYF,12,TRBJ2-7,TRBV7-9,-